A single sample is the source of the 18 T cell receptor beta chains below, sequenced in a study of vaccination and CD4 T cells after COVID-19. The Oncomine TCR Beta short-read assay generated sequence data from the DNA of cultured CD4+ T cells. TCRdb fed the PCR reads into MiXCR, producing one record per CDR3 protein. The sample holds over 15,000 distinct CDR3 sequences, 30% to 40% seen once. No cognate antigen is known for these TCRs. Treatment noted: approximately nine-day PBMC culture with coronavirus spike peptide pools or control peptides (ViraFEST assay). Sequences were obtained from cultured CD4+ T cells from blood. The receptors come from a human donor with COVID-19.

The chain is built from TRBV4-2 and TRBJ2-3; 7 positions agree with TRBD2. This CDR3 has 13 residues. The trim removed 1 base at V and 11 bases at J, leaving 6 bases unmatched. Germline loops: CDR1 LGHNA, CDR2 YNFKEQ. The CDR3 loop reads CASSQVAGRGQYF. The CDR3 bases are TGTGCCAGCAGCCAAGTCGCTGGGAGGGGGCAGTATTTT.

The chain links TRBV2 to TRBJ2-1; D ambiguous. The germline CDR1 and CDR2 sequences are SNHLY and FYNNEI. The V and J ends lost 6 bases and 7 bases respectively, with 13 bases between them. The CDR3 runs 13 residues. CDR3 loop: CASRDNGRNEQFF. DNA for the CDR3: TGTGCCAGCAGAGACAATGGCAGAAATGAGCAGTTCTTC.

The V gene is TRBV12-3 or TRBV12-4, the J gene TRBJ2-4; 7 bases map to TRBD2. The CDR3 totals 15 residues. Losses at the gene ends were 3 bases for V and 0 bases for J; bases not matched to a gene: 2. In nucleotides, the CDR3 is TGTGCCAGCAGTTTCGGCGGGGGAGCCAAAAACATTCAGTACTTC. It is translated as CASSFGGGAKNIQYF.

In its sample, this clonotype was seen once. The chain couples TRBV19 to TRBJ2-1, with 14 bases that match TRBD2. V gave up 4 bases and J gave up 7 bases; unmatched junction bases: 9. The CDR3 sequence is 17 residues long. Germline V lookup: CDR1 LNHDA, CDR2 SQIVND (reference sequence). CDR3 protein: CASSTLQTSGGANEQFF. CDR3 DNA sequence: TGTGCCAGTAGTACCCTCCAGACTAGCGGGGGGGCAAATGAGCAGTTCTTC.

This clonotype occurred a few times. V is TRBV7-8 and J is TRBJ2-1; 9 bases fit TRBD1. The V and J ends lost 6 bases and 9 bases, in that order; junction bases with no gene match: 15. CDR3 length: 16 residues. Germline V gives CDR1 SGHVS, CDR2 FQNEAQ. The chain's CDR3 is CASRLGPGQGSAEQFF. Written as DNA, the CDR3 is TGTGCCAGCAGACTCGGGCCGGGACAGGGATCAGCTGAGCAGTTCTTC.

The rearrangement uses TRBV7-3 and TRBJ2-3, with TRBD1 identical over 8 bases. J gave up 2 bases and V 0 bases, and 10 bases lay outside the gene matches. From germline, CDR1 is SGHTA and CDR2 FQGTGA. This CDR3 comprises 18 residues. CDR3 nucleotide sequence: TGTGCCAGCAGCTTAACTCCCATGGGACAGGTCCCCACAGATACGCAGTATTTT. Residues: CASSLTPMGQVPTDTQYF.

The gene calls are TRBV27 and TRBJ2-4; D call uncertain. V was shortened by 5 bases and J by 0 bases, with 14 bases between the two germline ends. This CDR3 has 16 amino acids. Germline assignment: CDR1 MNHEY and CDR2 SMNVEV (reference sequence). The CDR3: CASSRPSSLAKNIQYF. For the CDR3, the DNA is TGTGCCAGCAGTCGCCCTTCTAGTTTAGCCAAAAACATTCAGTACTTC.

J is TRBJ2-1 and V is TRBV27, with TRBD1 identical over 9 bases. The CDR3 spans 17 residues. CDR1 is MNHEY, CDR2 SMNVEV, per germline (reference sequence). Trimming at V came to 3 bases and at J to 5 bases, leaving 11 bases not matched to a gene. The CDR3 reads CASSFSSGTGNNNEQFF. CDR3 DNA sequence: TGTGCCAGCAGTTTCTCATCAGGGACAGGGAATAACAATGAGCAGTTCTTC.

The chain employs TRBV19 and TRBJ1-2; the D is unclear. The CDR3 spans 14 residues. The V and J ends lost 4 bases and 2 bases respectively, with 11 bases between them. CDR1 and CDR2 (germline): LNHDA, SQIVND (reference sequence). The CDR3 loop is CASSSSLLNYGYTF. The CDR3 region has the DNA TGTGCCAGTAGTAGCAGCCTTTTAAACTATGGCTACACCTTC.

The V and J genes are TRBV9 and TRBJ2-5, with a weak D call TRBD2 (6 bases). This CDR3 region has 14 residues. Trimming shortened V by 0 bases and J by 9 bases, and 15 bases separated the two germline ends. Germline lookup yields CDR1 SGDLS and CDR2 YYNGEE. This CDR3 is CASSVAWGERPQYF. DNA of the CDR3: TGTGCCAGCAGCGTAGCTTGGGGGGAGAGGCCCCAGTACTTC.

Only a few counts were recorded for this clonotype. This chain joins TRBV11-2 and TRBJ1-1; maybe TRBD1 (5 bases). Looked up from germline, CDR1 is SGHAT and CDR2 is FQNNGV. With 6 bases removed from V and 7 bases from J, the gap between germline ends came to 15 bases. The CDR3 extends over 13 amino acids. In DNA, the CDR3 is TGTGCCAGCAGTTTTCCCCGGGACTTTGAAGCTTTCTTT. Protein sequence: CASSFPRDFEAFF.

The table lists this clonotype with a few counts. This chain links TRBV7-9 with TRBJ1-5; D might be TRBD1 (5 bases). The CDR3 is made up of 15 amino acids. Germline V lookup: CDR1 SEHNR, CDR2 FQNEAQ (reference sequence). Trimming took 4 bases from V and 5 from J, leaving 15 bases between them. Here the CDR3 reads CASSSGAGWDQPQHF. As DNA, the CDR3 is TGTGCCAGCAGCTCCGGGGCGGGGTGGGATCAGCCCCAGCATTTT.

By share, this clonotype counts as medium-sized. J is TRBJ2-3 and V is TRBV24-1; tentative D call: TRBD2 (6 bases). This CDR3 spans 15 amino acids. The V gene's germline CDR1 is KGHDR and CDR2 SFDVKD. Deletions cut 7 bases from V and 1 base from J, with 14 bases between. The CDR3 reads CATRPGDLRTDTQYF. As DNA, the CDR3 is TGTGCCACCAGACCGGGGGACCTACGCACAGATACGCAGTATTTT.

This clonotype was picked up a small number of times. The V call is TRBV7-2, the J call TRBJ2-1; 10 bases line up with TRBD2. Germline V gene sequence: CDR1 SGHTA, CDR2 FQGNSA. This CDR3 is built from 15 residues. Trimming cost V 5 bases and J 8 bases; bases outside gene matches: 9. The CDR3 region is CASSPSGGGLYEQFF. CDR3 DNA sequence: TGTGCCAGCAGCCCGAGCGGGGGGGGTTTGTATGAGCAGTTCTTC.

This sequence joins TRBV28 and TRBJ2-7; D may be TRBD1 (5 bases). The germline gives CDR1 MDHEN, CDR2 SYDVKM. This CDR3 is built from 14 residues. Trimming stripped 4 bases from V and 1 base from J, with 11 bases between. DNA of the CDR3: TGTGCCAGCAGTTCCCGGACAATTTCCTACGAGCAGTACTTC. Translated: CASSSRTISYEQYF.

V and J are TRBV12-3 or TRBV12-4 and TRBJ1-3; TRBD1 matches at 9 bases. This CDR3 is 16 amino acids long. J was trimmed by 1 base and V by 6 bases; bases with no gene match: 7. CDR3 sequence (DNA): TGTGCCAGCAGGATCTGGGACAGGGCGTCTGGAAACACCATATATTTT. Translating it yields CASRIWDRASGNTIYF.

The gene calls are TRBV6-1 and TRBJ2-1, with 11 nucleotides matching TRBD2. V shed 6 bases, J shed 8 bases, and the junction held 12 bases outside the gene matches. Germline CDR1 reads MNHNS; CDR2 reads SASEGT. The CDR3 totals 16 residues. The CDR3 sequence: CASSVKTSGVRDEQFF. Here the CDR3 DNA reads TGTGCCAGCAGCGTGAAGACTAGCGGGGTCAGGGATGAGCAGTTCTTC.

This chain joins TRBV5-1 and TRBJ1-6; 8 bases match TRBD1. The CDR3 is 16 residues long. From germline, CDR1 is SGHRS and CDR2 YFSETQ. The junction had 8 bases not matched to a gene; V was cut back by 4 bases and J by 5 bases. This CDR3 reads CASSPGQGPNNSPLHF. The CDR3 region has the DNA TGCGCCAGCAGCCCTGGACAGGGACCGAATAATTCACCCCTCCACTTT.